Following are 29 T cell receptor beta chains from one sample sequenced in a study of blood T cell repertoires in COVID-19. TCRdb's table, derived via immunoSEQ multiplex PCR, lists solely in-frame clones and lacks some. Of some 110,000 clones in the sample, about 74% were seen once. Sequencing was done on a sample of peripheral blood. Receptor source: an older man with COVID-19, enrolled during active disease.

The chain carries TRBV4-2 and TRBJ2-3, with 7 nucleotides matching TRBD2. The CDR3 loop spans 18 amino acids. Trimming removed 4 bases from V and 2 bases from J; junction bases left unmatched: 15. The germline CDR1 and CDR2 sequences are LGHNA and YNFKEQ. CDR3 protein: CASSPHMGGQGSTDTQYF. In DNA, the CDR3 is TGTGCCAGCAGCCCGCATATGGGAGGGCAGGGTTCCACAGATACGCAGTATTTT.

This clone was recorded a few times. The chain is built from TRBV6-1 and TRBJ1-3; tentative D call: TRBD1 (5 bases). The CDR3 spans 17 residues. Germline values: CDR1 MNHNS, CDR2 SASEGT. V was clipped by 4 bases and J by 0 bases, with 16 bases between them. CDR3 loop: CASSVMSPGGSGNTIYF. The CDR3 region has the DNA TGTGCCAGCAGTGTAATGAGCCCGGGGGGCTCTGGAAACACCATATATTTT.

The genes are TRBV7-3 and TRBJ2-3; 9 nucleotides line up with TRBD2. CDR1 is SGHTA and CDR2 is FQGTGA in the germline V gene. Germline trimming cut 4 bases from V and 4 bases from J; bases unmatched to any gene: 12. This CDR3 comprises 17 residues. CDR3 residues: CASSSDWWAGGSDTQYF. CDR3 nucleotide sequence: TGTGCCAGCAGCTCCGATTGGTGGGCGGGAGGGTCAGATACGCAGTATTTT.

This clone was counted a few times. The V call is TRBV4-3, the J call TRBJ2-5; D not certain. CDR1 and CDR2 (germline): LGHNA, YSLEER. CDR3 length: 15 residues. Trimming pared 0 bases from V and 5 bases from J, leaving 13 bases between. The CDR3 loop is CASSQELNSLETQYF. In DNA, the CDR3 is TGCGCCAGCAGCCAAGAGTTAAATAGTCTGGAGACCCAGTACTTC.

J is TRBJ2-5 and V is TRBV10-2; 11 nucleotides agree with TRBD2. Germline values: CDR1 WSHSY, CDR2 SAAADI. Trimming cost V 6 bases and J 4 bases; bases outside gene matches: 1. This CDR3 comprises 13 residues. CDR3 DNA: TGCGCCAGCAGACTAGCGGGAGTAGAGACCCAGTACTTC. Protein product: CASRLAGVETQYF.

The gene calls are TRBV28 and TRBJ1-4; 8 bases map to TRBD1. The V gene's germline CDR1 is MDHEN and CDR2 SYDVKM. V gave up 6 bases and J gave up 7 bases; unmatched junction bases: 10. This CDR3 region has 15 residues. CDR3 region: CASSRRWDRSEKLFF. The CDR3 nucleotides read TGTGCCAGCAGCCGCCGATGGGACAGGTCTGAAAAACTGTTTTTT.

This chain joins TRBV15 and TRBJ2-3; a possible D gene is TRBD2 (5 bases). The CDR3 consists of 14 residues. Germline CDR1 reads LNHNV; CDR2 reads YYDKDF (reference sequence). V lost 2 bases and J lost 3, with 9 bases in between. The CDR3 DNA is TGTGCCACCAGCAGACCGGTAGCGACAGATACGCAGTATTTT. Translated: CATSRPVATDTQYF.

This clone was seen a few times. This sequence joins TRBV18 and TRBJ2-2, with a possible D match to TRBD2 (6 bases). The CDR3 extends over 16 amino acids. The germline V gene has CDR1 KGHSH and CDR2 LQKENI. V lost 2 bases and J 2 bases, leaving 12 bases between the germline ends. The DNA for the CDR3 is TGTGCCAGCTCACCAGGAGCGGGCGTCAACACCGGGGAGCTGTTTTTT. As protein: CASSPGAGVNTGELFF.

The rearrangement joins TRBV4-2 to TRBJ1-6; possible D gene TRBD1, 6 bases. The CDR3 is 18 residues long. V was clipped by 4 bases and J by 4 bases, with 20 bases between them. The germline CDR1 and CDR2 sequences are LGHNA and YNFKEQ. The CDR3 sequence: CASSPRVAGVQYNSPLHF. In DNA, the CDR3 is TGTGCCAGCAGCCCGAGGGTTGCAGGGGTCCAATATAATTCACCCCTCCACTTT.

This clone was found a few times. The CDR3 nucleotides read TGTGCCAGCAGCTCCCCCCTAGTTCCCTTCAATGAGCAGTTCTTC. It encodes CASSSPLVPFNEQFF. This chain uses TRBV9 with TRBJ2-1; no firm D call. The CDR3 extends over 15 amino acids. Germline V gene sequence: CDR1 SGDLS, CDR2 YYNGEE. V was trimmed by 4 bases and J by 6 bases, leaving 17 bases between them.

The V and J genes are TRBV24-1 and TRBJ2-1, with 9 bases fitting TRBD1. CDR3 length equals 16 residues. Per the germline V gene, CDR1 is KGHDR and CDR2 is SFDVKD. Losses at the gene ends were 7 bases for V and 8 bases for J; bases not matched to a gene: 14. The CDR3 is CATSHPSGQGHHEQFF. The CDR3 nucleotides are TGTGCCACCAGCCACCCCTCGGGACAGGGCCACCATGAGCAGTTCTTC.

V gene TRBV28 combines with J gene TRBJ1-5; TRBD1 is a possible D gene (5 bases). Trimming removed 6 bases from V and 4 bases from J, with 19 bases in between. Germline V gives CDR1 MDHEN, CDR2 SYDVKM. This CDR3 has 16 amino acids. CDR3 DNA: TGTGCCAGCAGATTGGAGGGGAGGGGTCCTAATCAGCCCCAGCATTTT. Its translation is CASRLEGRGPNQPQHF. Full variable domain (remainder filled in from reference TRBV28 and TRBJ1-5): DVKVTQSSRYLVKRTGEKVFLECVQDMDHENMFWYRQDPGLGLRLIYFSYDVKMKEKGDIPEGYSVSREKKERFSLILESASTNQTSMYLCASRLEGRGPNQPQHFGDGTRLSIL.

This clone was seen a handful of times. The V gene is TRBV28, the J gene TRBJ1-2; D unclear. The CDR3 is made up of 15 amino acids. Trimming stripped 1 base from V and 0 bases from J, with 9 bases between. Per the germline V gene, CDR1 is MDHEN and CDR2 is SYDVKM. The CDR3 DNA sequence: TGTGCCAGCAGTTTATTTGCAGAACCTAACTATGGCTACACCTTC. Translated: CASSLFAEPNYGYTF.

This chain links TRBV27 with TRBJ2-1; 8 nucleotides line up with TRBD2. V was pared by 6 bases and J by 7 bases, with 8 bases of the junction left unmatched. This CDR3 region has 14 residues. Germline assignment: CDR1 MNHEY and CDR2 SMNVEV (reference sequence). The CDR3 loop is CASREGLVLNEQFF. The CDR3, as DNA: TGTGCCAGCAGGGAGGGACTAGTGTTAAATGAGCAGTTCTTC.

The chain links TRBV19 to TRBJ2-1, with 11 bases fitting TRBD2. The CDR3 has 16 amino acids. The germline V gene encodes CDR1 LNHDA and CDR2 SQIVND (reference sequence). V lost 5 bases and J lost 4; bases outside the gene matches: 7. CDR3 bases: TGTGCCAGTAGTCCGGGACTAGCGGAGACTTACAATGAGCAGTTCTTC. Amino acid sequence: CASSPGLAETYNEQFF.

This chain joins TRBV9 and TRBJ2-1; maybe TRBD2 (5 bases). V shed 0 bases and J shed 0 bases, with 10 bases lying between them. The CDR3 covers 16 residues. Germline V gene sequence: CDR1 SGDLS, CDR2 YYNGEE. CDR3 sequence reads: CASSVEGRSSYNEQFF. As DNA, the CDR3 is TGTGCCAGCAGCGTAGAAGGGAGAAGCTCCTACAATGAGCAGTTCTTC. The variable domain in full, with the rest retrieved from reference TRBV9 and TRBJ2-1, is DSGVTQTPKHLITATGQRVTLRCSPRSGDLSVYWYQQSLDQGLQFLIQYYNGEERAKGNILERFSAQQFPDLHSELNLSSLELGDSALYFCASSVEGRSSYNEQFFGPGTRLTVL.

The gene calls are TRBV19 and TRBJ1-4, with D unclear. Trimming left V 6 bases short and J 4 bases short, with 12 bases between. The CDR3 sequence is 14 residues long. Germline lookup yields CDR1 LNHDA and CDR2 SQIVND (reference sequence). CDR3 protein: CASSDTAGNEKLFF. The DNA of the CDR3 is TGTGCCAGTAGCGACACTGCGGGTAATGAAAAACTGTTTTTT.

The gene calls are TRBV19 and TRBJ2-2; a weak D match, TRBD1 (5 bases). The V end lost 7 bases, the J end lost 1 base, and 10 bases lay between the germline ends. Germline assignment: CDR1 LNHDA and CDR2 SQIVND (reference sequence). The CDR3 totals 14 residues. CDR3 loop: CASTPTVNTGELFF. The DNA of the CDR3 is TGTGCCAGTACCCCGACAGTGAACACCGGGGAGCTGTTTTTT.

V and J are TRBV5-1 and TRBJ1-1; perhaps TRBD1 as D (6 bases). Looked up from germline, CDR1 is SGHRS and CDR2 is YFSETQ. There are 17 residues in the CDR3. V was pared by 1 base and J by 5 bases, with 21 bases between. CDR3 sequence reads: CASSLSSQLQGLTEAFF. The CDR3 DNA follows: TGCGCCAGCAGCTTGTCTTCTCAATTGCAGGGGTTGACTGAAGCTTTCTTT.

This clone has only a few counts. The chain joins TRBV5-1 to TRBJ2-7; a weak D match, TRBD1 (6 bases). CDR3 length: 14 residues. Germline loops: CDR1 SGHRS, CDR2 YFSETQ. Trimming stripped 0 bases from V and 3 bases from J, with 10 bases between. The CDR3, as DNA: TGCGCCAGCAGCTTGGTAGGACAGAACTACGAGCAGTACTTC. Translation gives CASSLVGQNYEQYF. The full variable domain, its missing parts supplied by reference TRBV5-1 and TRBJ2-7, is KAGVTQTPRYLIKTRGQQVTLSCSPISGHRSVSWYQQTPGQGLQFLFEYFSETQRNKGNFPGRFSGRQFSNSRSEMNVSTLELGDSALYLCASSLVGQNYEQYFGPGTRLTVT.

The V gene is TRBV28, the J gene TRBJ1-5, with TRBD1 matching over 8 bases. Looked up from germline, CDR1 is MDHEN and CDR2 is SYDVKM. J gave up 3 bases and V 6 bases, and 7 bases lay outside the gene matches. The CDR3 loop spans 15 amino acids. The CDR3 is CASSRPDRVNQPQHF. CDR3 nucleotide sequence: TGTGCCAGCAGCCGACCGGACAGGGTCAATCAGCCCCAGCATTTT.

This chain links TRBV6-1 with TRBJ2-5; possible D gene TRBD1, 6 bases. Per germline, CDR1 MNHNS and CDR2 SASEGT. Trimming stripped 3 bases from V and 4 bases from J, with 12 bases between. The CDR3 runs 14 residues. The CDR3 loop reads CASSEQGIPETQYF. The CDR3 DNA sequence: TGTGCCAGCAGTGAGCAGGGGATACCAGAGACCCAGTACTTC.

The V gene is TRBV30, the J gene TRBJ1-3, with D possibly matching TRBD1 (6 bases). Germline V lookup: CDR1 GTSNPN, CDR2 SVGIG (reference sequence). The V end lost 3 bases, the J end lost 0 bases, and 15 bases lay between the germline ends. This CDR3 comprises 16 residues. The CDR3 DNA sequence: TGTGCCTGGAGATCCGGGACAAGGGACTCTGGAAACACCATATATTTT. Protein sequence: CAWRSGTRDSGNTIYF.

CDR3 sequence: CASRRGLETQYF. The DNA of the CDR3 is TGTGCCAGCCGCCGGGGATTAGAGACCCAGTACTTC. The chain employs TRBV2 and TRBJ2-5, with D maybe TRBD2 (5 bases). Trimming removed 8 bases at V and 4 bases at J, with 11 bases between. CDR1 is SNHLY and CDR2 is FYNNEI in the germline V gene. CDR3 length: 12 residues. Drawing the rest from reference TRBV2 and TRBJ2-5, the complete variable domain is EPEVTQTPSHQVTQMGQEVILRCVPISNHLYFYWYRQILGQKVEFLVSFYNNEISEKSEIFDDQFSVERPDGSNFTLKIRSTKLEDSAMYFCASRRGLETQYFGPGTRLLVL.

The rearrangement joins TRBV6-5 to TRBJ2-7; tentatively, D is TRBD2 (5 bases). CDR3 length: 15 amino acids. Germline CDR1 is MNHEY and CDR2 is SVGAGI. V gave up 2 bases and J gave up 3 bases, with 14 bases separating them. The CDR3 DNA sequence: TGTGCCAGCAGTTACGGTCCCGGACTGCGCTACGAGCAGTACTTC. This sequence encodes CASSYGPGLRYEQYF.

The chain couples TRBV18 to TRBJ1-2; 7 nucleotides line up with TRBD1. V trimming: 4 bases; J trimming: 4 bases; junction bases outside the gene matches: 9. Germline loops: CDR1 KGHSH, CDR2 LQKENI. The CDR3 contains 15 residues. The CDR3 spells CASSQGDSKLYGYTF. CDR3 bases: TGTGCCAGCTCACAGGGGGACAGCAAACTCTATGGCTACACCTTC.

This clone appeared once. The chain combines TRBV5-1 with TRBJ1-1, with D possibly TRBD1 on 6 matching bases. V was clipped by 3 bases and J by 4 bases, with 10 bases between them. The CDR3 has 13 residues. Germline V lookup: CDR1 SGHRS, CDR2 YFSETQ. The CDR3 nucleotides read TGCGCCAGCAGCTGGGGGACAAGCACTGAAGCTTTCTTT. Its translation: CASSWGTSTEAFF.

This clone was observed once. The chain uses TRBV6-2 or TRBV6-3 and TRBJ1-6; a possible D gene is TRBD1 (5 bases). This CDR3 has 15 amino acids. The germline V and J ends were trimmed by 2 bases and 10 bases, with 15 bases remaining between them. Germline CDR1 and CDR2: MNHEY and SVGEGT. CDR3 region: CASSYKGHAFSPLHF. Written as DNA, the CDR3 is TGTGCCAGCAGTTACAAGGGGCATGCCTTCTCACCCCTCCACTTT.

This clone was seen only once. The chain uses TRBV2 and TRBJ2-3; 9 nucleotides align to TRBD2. Trimming took 0 bases from V and 5 from J; bases not matched to a gene: 6. From germline, CDR1 is SNHLY and CDR2 FYNNEI. The CDR3 length is 16 residues. CDR3 coding DNA: TGTGCCAGCAGTGAAGCGGCGGGAGGGGTTGGAGATACGCAGTATTTT. It yields the protein CASSEAAGGVGDTQYF.